This T cell receptor beta chain was identified in a study of T cell responses to AZD1222 COVID-19 vaccine. Assay: immunoSEQ multiplex PCR; the TCRdb copy retains only in-frame clones and omits some. The sample gives fewer than 45,000 clones, 75% to 85% of which show up once; approximately 52% is in the top ten. Overall study results and limits: Repertoires were sampled only after the peak T cell response. Clonal diversity may have been underestimated in mostly white British donors. An increase in Spike-specific TCR breadth and depth was observed after two AZD1222 doses. With dominance at 160-218 and 743-854, vaccine-associated CD4 TCRs spanned spike.

For this clone: The target antigen is unknown.

Germline CDR1 reads MDHEN; CDR2 reads SYDVKM. Trimming took 9 bases from V and 9 from J, leaving 21 bases between them. The CDR3 length is 15 residues. The chain links TRBV28 to TRBJ1-6, with D possibly being TRBD1 (6 bases). This TCR derives from an adult in good health. This material consisted of peripheral blood, taken on day 0 of AZD1222 vaccination. The DNA for the CDR3 is TGTGCCAGTCATCCTCCGGGGGGGCTATCTTCACCCCTCCACTTT. Translating gives CASHPPGGLSSPLHF.